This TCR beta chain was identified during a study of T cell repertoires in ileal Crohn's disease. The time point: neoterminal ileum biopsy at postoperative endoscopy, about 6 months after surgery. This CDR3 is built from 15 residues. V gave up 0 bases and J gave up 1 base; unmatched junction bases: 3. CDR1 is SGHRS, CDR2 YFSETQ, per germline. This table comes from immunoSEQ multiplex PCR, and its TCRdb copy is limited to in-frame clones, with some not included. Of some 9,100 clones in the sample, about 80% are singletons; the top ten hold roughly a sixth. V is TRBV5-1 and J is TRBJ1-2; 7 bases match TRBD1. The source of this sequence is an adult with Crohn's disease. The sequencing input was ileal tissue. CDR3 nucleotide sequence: TGCGCCAGCAGCTTGGGACAGGGACTTAACTATGGCTACACCTTC. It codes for CASSLGQGLNYGYTF. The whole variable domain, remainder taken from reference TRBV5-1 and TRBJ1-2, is KAGVTQTPRYLIKTRGQQVTLSCSPISGHRSVSWYQQTPGQGLQFLFEYFSETQRNKGNFPGRFSGRQFSNSRSEMNVSTLELGDSALYLCASSLGQGLNYGYTFGSGTRLTVV.